Listed below are T cell receptor beta chains from one sample, sequenced in a study of glioma-infiltrating T cells after dendritic cell vaccination. The assay was immunoSEQ multiplex PCR, and TCRdb's table has in-frame clones only and misses some. Seen here are more than 20,000 clones, about 90% observed once, and the top ten hold about 3.2%. The material was blood, obtained after dendritic cell vaccination. These receptors were obtained from a human donor with glioblastoma. Each CDR3 is given with its conserved first and last residue. A D gene is named only where the DNA matches it firmly. Only some rows state a clone size, as once, few, many or a class for expanded clones.

j_call v_call d_call clone_size cdr3_length cdr3_nt cdr3_aa
TRBJ1-3 TRBV5-6 NA NA 12 TGTGCCAGCAGCTTGACCGGGTACACCATATATTTT CASSLTGYTIYF
TRBJ2-5 TRBV5-1 TRBD1 NA 15 TGCGCCAGCAGCCCTGACAGGGTAACTGCGGAGACCCAGTACTTC CASSPDRVTAETQYF
TRBJ1-2 TRBV6-5 TRBD1 NA 14 TGTGCCAGCAGCCTGGGACAGGGGGTACGAGGCTACACCTTC CASSLGQGVRGYTF
TRBJ2-2 TRBV5-5 TRBD2 NA 18 TGTGCCAGCAGCTTCCGGACTAGCGGGGGGGCGAACACCGGGGAGCTGTTTTTT CASSFRTSGGANTGELFF
TRBJ1-2 TRBV6-6 TRBD1 NA 12 TGTGCCAGCAGTCGACAGGGTGACGGCTACACCTTC CASSRQGDGYTF
TRBJ1-3 TRBV10-2 NA once 15 TGCGCCTCCCGCCGGGGGGGTGGCTCTGGAAACACCATATATTTT CASRRGGGSGNTIYF
TRBJ2-5 TRBV5-8 NA once 14 TGTGCCAGCCTTCCGATGGAGGGTAGAGAGACCCAGTACTTC CASLPMEGRETQYF
TRBJ2-1 TRBV2 TRBD2 NA 13 TGTGCCAGCCGACTAGCCTTAGTGAATGAGCAGTTCTTC CASRLALVNEQFF
TRBJ2-1 TRBV7-9 NA NA 14 TGTGCCAGCAGCTCAGGGATCGGGTGGAATGAGCAGTTCTTC CASSSGIGWNEQFF
TRBJ2-7 TRBV9 TRBD2 NA 18 TGTGCCAGCAGCGTAGACGGGACTAGCGGGGGGTGGTCCTACGAGCAGTACTTC CASSVDGTSGGWSYEQYF
TRBJ1-1 TRBV18 TRBD1 NA 15 TGTGCCAGCTGCCGGGCAGGGGGTTCGGACACTGAAGCTTTCTTT CASCRAGGSDTEAFF
TRBJ2-7 TRBV10-2 TRBD2 NA 13 TGCGCCAGCTTACTAGCGGGGGTGAACGAGCAGTACTTC CASLLAGVNEQYF
TRBJ2-7 TRBV6-5 NA once 14 TGTGCCAGCAGAACGGACAGAAGCTCCTACGAGCAGTACTTC CASRTDRSSYEQYF
TRBJ2-1 TRBV7-2 TRBD2 NA 14 TGTGCCAGCAGTCCGGGACTACCGGGCAATGAGCAGTTCTTC CASSPGLPGNEQFF
TRBJ2-7 TRBV6-5 NA few 13 TGTGCCAGCAGTTACCGGCAGGGGTACGAGCAGTACTTC CASSYRQGYEQYF
TRBJ2-5 TRBV7-7 NA NA 15 TGTGCTAGCAGCCACCGCGGCAGTACCCAAGAGACCCAGTACTTC CASSHRGSTQETQYF
TRBJ1-6 TRBV4-1 TRBD1 NA 15 TGCGCCAGCAGCCTGTACGGACAGGCGAATTCACCCCTCCACTTT CASSLYGQANSPLHF
TRBJ1-2 TRBV19 TRBD1 NA 13 TGTGCCAGTAGTATGGAGGGGGCTCGTGGCTACACCTTC CASSMEGARGYTF
TRBJ2-3 TRBV5-1 TRBD1 NA 15 TGCGCCAGCAGCTTGGCAAGGGGGCGCGGAGATACGCAGTATTTT CASSLARGRGDTQYF
TRBJ2-2 TRBV5-5 TRBD2 NA 18 TGTGCCAGCAGCTTGGAGGCTAGCGGGGGGATGAACACCGGGGAGCTGTTTTTT CASSLEASGGMNTGELFF
TRBJ2-5 TRBV7-8 NA NA 14 TGTGCCAGCAGCCTGACTAGTGGGAGAGAGACCCAGTACTTC CASSLTSGRETQYF
TRBJ2-2 TRBV15 TRBD2 NA 16 TGTGCCACCAGCAGACTTAGCGGGGAGGACACCGGGGAGCTGTTTTTT CATSRLSGEDTGELFF
TRBJ1-2 TRBV20-1 NA NA 10 TGCAGTGCTTTTAGTATCGGCTACACCTTC CSAFSIGYTF
TRBJ1-1 TRBV5-4 TRBD1 NA 17 TGTGCCAGCAGCCAGGGACAGGGGGCGGGAATGAACACTGAAGCTTTCTTT CASSQGQGAGMNTEAFF
TRBJ2-7 TRBV13 TRBD1 few 16 TGTGCCAGCAGCCCACCCCGCAGGGGGTTTTCCTACGAGCAGTACTTC CASSPPRRGFSYEQYF
TRBJ2-2 TRBV19 NA NA 17 TGTGCCAGTAGTATAATGGCGGTGGGGGGAAACACCGGGGAGCTGTTTTTT CASSIMAVGGNTGELFF
TRBJ1-5 TRBV19 NA NA 16 TGTGCCAGTAGTGCACAGGGAGGGTGGAGCAATCAGCCCCAGCATTTT CASSAQGGWSNQPQHF
TRBJ2-1 TRBV11-2 TRBD2 NA 19 TGTGCCAGCAGCTTAGCGTGGACTAGCGGGGGCCAAGCCTACAATGAGCAGTTCTTC CASSLAWTSGGQAYNEQFF
TRBJ2-7 TRBV13 TRBD2 NA 16 TGTGCCAGCAGAAATAAGGGAGGGCCGGACTCCTACGAGCAGTACTTC CASRNKGGPDSYEQYF
TRBJ2-7 TRBV7-8 NA NA 13 TGTGCCAGCAGCTCGGACAGACCCTACGAGCAGTACTTC CASSSDRPYEQYF
TRBJ1-1 TRBV25-1 NA NA 13 TGTGCCAGCGAGACGGGGATGGGCACTGAAGCTTTCTTT CASETGMGTEAFF
TRBJ2-3 TRBV19 TRBD2 NA 16 TGTGCCAGTAGTATAGTAACTAGCGGGGGCACAGATACGCAGTATTTT CASSIVTSGGTDTQYF
TRBJ2-1 TRBV6-1 TRBD2 NA 14 TGTGCCAGCAGTGAATTCGGGGGGAACAATGAGCAGTTCTTC CASSEFGGNNEQFF
TRBJ1-1 TRBV29-1 TRBD1 NA 13 TGCAGCGTCTGGACAGGGGTGAACACTGAAGCTTTCTTT CSVWTGVNTEAFF
TRBJ2-1 TRBV5-1 TRBD1 NA 12 TGCGCCAGCCGGGACAGGGGGGATGAGCAGTTCTTC CASRDRGDEQFF